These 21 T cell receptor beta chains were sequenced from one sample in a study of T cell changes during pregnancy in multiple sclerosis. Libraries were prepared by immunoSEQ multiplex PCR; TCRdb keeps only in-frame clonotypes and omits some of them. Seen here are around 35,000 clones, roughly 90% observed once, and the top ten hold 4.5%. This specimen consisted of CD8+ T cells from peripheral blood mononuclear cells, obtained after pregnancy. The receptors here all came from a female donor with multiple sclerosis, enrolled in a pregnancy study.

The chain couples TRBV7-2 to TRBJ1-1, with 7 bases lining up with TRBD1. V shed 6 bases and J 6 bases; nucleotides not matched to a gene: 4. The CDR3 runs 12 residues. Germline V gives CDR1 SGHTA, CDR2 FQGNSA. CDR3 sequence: CASRDRAPEAFF. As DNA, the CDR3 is TGTGCCAGCAGAGACAGGGCCCCTGAAGCTTTCTTT.

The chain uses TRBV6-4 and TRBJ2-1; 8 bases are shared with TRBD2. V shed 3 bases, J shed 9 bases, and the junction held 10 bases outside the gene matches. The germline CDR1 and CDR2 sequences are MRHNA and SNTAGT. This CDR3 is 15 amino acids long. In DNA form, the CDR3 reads TGTGCCAGCAGTGAAGGCGGGGGGCACCCCTCTGAGCAGTTCTTC. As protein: CASSEGGGHPSEQFF.

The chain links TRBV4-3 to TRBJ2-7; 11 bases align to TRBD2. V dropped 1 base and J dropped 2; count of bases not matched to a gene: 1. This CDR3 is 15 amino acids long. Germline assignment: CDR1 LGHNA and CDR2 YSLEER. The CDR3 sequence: CASSQGLAGTYEQYF. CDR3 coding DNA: TGCGCCAGCAGCCAAGGACTAGCGGGGACCTACGAGCAGTACTTC.

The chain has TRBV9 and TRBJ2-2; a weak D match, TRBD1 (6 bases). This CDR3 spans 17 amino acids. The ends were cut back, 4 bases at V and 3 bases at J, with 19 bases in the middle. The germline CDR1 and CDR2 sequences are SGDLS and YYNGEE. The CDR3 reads CASSSTLTGMDTGELFF. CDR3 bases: TGTGCCAGCAGCTCTACACTGACAGGAATGGACACCGGGGAGCTGTTTTTT.

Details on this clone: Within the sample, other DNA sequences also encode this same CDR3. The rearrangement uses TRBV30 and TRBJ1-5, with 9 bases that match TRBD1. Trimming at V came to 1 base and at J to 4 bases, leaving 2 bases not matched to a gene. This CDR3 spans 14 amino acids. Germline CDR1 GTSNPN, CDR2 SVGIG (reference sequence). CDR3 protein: CAWSGGTGNQPQHF. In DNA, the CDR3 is TGTGCCTGGAGTGGCGGGACAGGGAATCAGCCCCAGCATTTT.

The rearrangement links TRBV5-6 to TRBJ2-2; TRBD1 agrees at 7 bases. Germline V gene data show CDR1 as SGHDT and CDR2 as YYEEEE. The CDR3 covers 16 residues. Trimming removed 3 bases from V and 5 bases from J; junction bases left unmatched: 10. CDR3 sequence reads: CASSYRKQGITGELFF. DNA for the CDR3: TGTGCCAGCAGCTATCGTAAACAGGGGATTACCGGGGAGCTGTTTTTT. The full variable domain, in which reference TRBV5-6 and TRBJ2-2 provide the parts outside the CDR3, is DAGVTQSPTHLIKTRGQQVTLRCSPKSGHDTVSWYQQALGQGPQFIFQYYEEEERQRGNFPDRFSGHQFPNYSSELNVNALLLGDSALYLCASSYRKQGITGELFFGEGSRLTVL.

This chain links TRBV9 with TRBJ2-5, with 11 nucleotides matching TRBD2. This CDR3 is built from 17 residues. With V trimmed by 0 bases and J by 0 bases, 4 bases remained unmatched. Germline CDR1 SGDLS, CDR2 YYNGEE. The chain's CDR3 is CASSVALAGDNQETQYF. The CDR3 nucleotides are TGTGCCAGCAGCGTAGCACTAGCGGGGGACAACCAAGAGACCCAGTACTTC.

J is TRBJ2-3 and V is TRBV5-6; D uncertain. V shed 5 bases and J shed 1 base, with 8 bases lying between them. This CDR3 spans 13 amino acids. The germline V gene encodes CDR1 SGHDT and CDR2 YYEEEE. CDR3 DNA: TGTGCCAGCAGTTTCGGAGGCACAGATACGCAGTATTTT. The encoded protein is CASSFGGTDTQYF.

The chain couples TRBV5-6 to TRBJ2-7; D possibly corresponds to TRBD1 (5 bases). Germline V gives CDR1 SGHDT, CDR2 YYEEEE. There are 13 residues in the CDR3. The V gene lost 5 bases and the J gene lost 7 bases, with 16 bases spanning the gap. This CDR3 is CASSSSRAWEQYF. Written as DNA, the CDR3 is TGTGCCAGCAGTTCCTCCAGGGCCTGGGAGCAGTACTTC.

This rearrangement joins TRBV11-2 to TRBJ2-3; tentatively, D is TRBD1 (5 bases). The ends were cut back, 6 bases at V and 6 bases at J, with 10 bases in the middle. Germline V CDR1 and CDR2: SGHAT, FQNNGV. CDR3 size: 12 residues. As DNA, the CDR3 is TGTGCCAGCAGGGGGCTGGGGGATACGCAGTATTTT. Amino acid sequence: CASRGLGDTQYF.

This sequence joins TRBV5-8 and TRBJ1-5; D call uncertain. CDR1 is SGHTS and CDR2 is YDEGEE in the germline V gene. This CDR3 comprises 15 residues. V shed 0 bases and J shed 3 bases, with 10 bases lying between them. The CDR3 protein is CASSLDSYDNQPQHF. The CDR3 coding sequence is TGTGCCAGCAGCTTGGACAGTTATGACAATCAGCCCCAGCATTTT.

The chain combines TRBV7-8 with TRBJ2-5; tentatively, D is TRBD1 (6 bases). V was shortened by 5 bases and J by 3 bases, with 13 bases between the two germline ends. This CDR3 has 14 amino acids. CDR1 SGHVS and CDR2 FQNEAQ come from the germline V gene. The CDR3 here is CASSQGQFEETQYF. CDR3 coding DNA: TGTGCCAGCAGCCAGGGGCAGTTTGAAGAGACCCAGTACTTC.

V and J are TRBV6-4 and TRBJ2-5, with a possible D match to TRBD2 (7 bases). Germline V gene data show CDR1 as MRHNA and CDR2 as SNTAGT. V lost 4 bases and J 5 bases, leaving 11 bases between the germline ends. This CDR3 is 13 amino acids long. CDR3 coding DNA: TGTGCCAGCAGTGCTGAGGGGGGGGAGACCCAGTACTTC. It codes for CASSAEGGETQYF.

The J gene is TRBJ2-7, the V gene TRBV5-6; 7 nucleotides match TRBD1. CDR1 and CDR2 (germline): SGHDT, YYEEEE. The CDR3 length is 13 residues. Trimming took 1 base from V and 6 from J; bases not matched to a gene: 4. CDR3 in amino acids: CASSLTGAGEQYF. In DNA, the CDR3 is TGTGCCAGCAGCTTGACAGGGGCGGGCGAGCAGTACTTC.

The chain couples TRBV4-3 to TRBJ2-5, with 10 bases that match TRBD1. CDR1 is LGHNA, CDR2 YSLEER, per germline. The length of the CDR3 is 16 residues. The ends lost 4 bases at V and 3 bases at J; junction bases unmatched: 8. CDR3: CASSPSDRGLEETQYF. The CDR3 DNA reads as TGCGCCAGCAGCCCATCGGACAGGGGGTTAGAAGAGACCCAGTACTTC.

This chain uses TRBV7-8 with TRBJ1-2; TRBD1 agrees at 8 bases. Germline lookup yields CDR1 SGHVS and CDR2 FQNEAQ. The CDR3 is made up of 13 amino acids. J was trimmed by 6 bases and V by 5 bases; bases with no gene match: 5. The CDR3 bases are TGTGCCAGCAGCCCCAGGGGGCTCGATGGCTACACCTTC. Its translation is CASSPRGLDGYTF.

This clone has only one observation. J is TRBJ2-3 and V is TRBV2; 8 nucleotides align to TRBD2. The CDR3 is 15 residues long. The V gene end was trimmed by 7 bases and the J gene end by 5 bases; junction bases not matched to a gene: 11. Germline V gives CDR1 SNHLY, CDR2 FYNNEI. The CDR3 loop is CASIPAGGRRDTQYF. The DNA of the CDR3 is TGTGCCAGCATCCCGGCGGGGGGCAGGCGAGATACGCAGTATTTT. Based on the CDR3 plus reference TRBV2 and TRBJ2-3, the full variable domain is EPEVTQTPSHQVTQMGQEVILRCVPISNHLYFYWYRQILGQKVEFLVSFYNNEISEKSEIFDDQFSVERPDGSNFTLKIRSTKLEDSAMYFCASIPAGGRRDTQYFGPGTRLTVL.

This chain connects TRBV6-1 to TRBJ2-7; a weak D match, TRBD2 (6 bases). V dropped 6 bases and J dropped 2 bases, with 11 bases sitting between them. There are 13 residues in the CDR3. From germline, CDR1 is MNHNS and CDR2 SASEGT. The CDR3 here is CASRGGSPYEQYF. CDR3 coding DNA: TGTGCCAGCAGGGGGGGATCCCCCTACGAGCAGTACTTC.

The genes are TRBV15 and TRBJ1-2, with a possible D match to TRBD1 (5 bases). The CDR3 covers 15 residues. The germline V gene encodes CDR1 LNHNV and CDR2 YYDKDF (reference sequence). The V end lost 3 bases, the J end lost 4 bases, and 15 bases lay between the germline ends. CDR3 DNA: TGTGCCACCAGCAGCGTCGAACAGGTTCCCTATGGCTACACCTTC. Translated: CATSSVEQVPYGYTF.

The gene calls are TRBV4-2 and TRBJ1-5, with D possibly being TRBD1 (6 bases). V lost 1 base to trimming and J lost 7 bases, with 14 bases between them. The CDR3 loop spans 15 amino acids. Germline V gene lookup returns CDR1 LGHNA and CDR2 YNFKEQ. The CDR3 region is CASSQGTDETQPQHF. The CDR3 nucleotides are TGTGCCAGCAGCCAAGGGACAGACGAAACACAGCCCCAGCATTTT.

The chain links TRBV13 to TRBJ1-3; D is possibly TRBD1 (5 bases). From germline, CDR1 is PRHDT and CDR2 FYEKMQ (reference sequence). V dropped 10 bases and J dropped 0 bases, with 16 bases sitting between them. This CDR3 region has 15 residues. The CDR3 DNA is TGTGCCACCCGAGTTCTGGGGGGCTCTGGAAACACCATATATTTT. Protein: CATRVLGGSGNTIYF.